These 20 T cell receptor beta chains originate from one sample sequenced in a study of T cells expressing NK-cell markers. TCRdb re-called the 5' RACE reads, yielding one record per CDR3 amino acid sequence without DNA. Its listing shows over 250,000 distinct CDR3 sequences. The sequencing input was blood T cells: a sorted CD56 or NKG2C T cell subset, CD4+ or CD8+ T cells, or bulk PBMC T cells (not recorded which). These receptors all stem from a woman between 18 and 70 years old in good health.

V is TRBV5-1 and J is TRBJ2-2; TCRdb's D gene call, TRBD2, goes unchecked for lack of DNA. In germline, CDR1 is SGHRS, CDR2 YFSETQ. CDR3 size: 15 residues. The CDR3 protein is CASSSALGPSGELFF. Full variable domain (missing parts from reference TRBV5-1 and TRBJ2-2): KAGVTQTPRYLIKTRGQQVTLSCSPISGHRSVSWYQQTPGQGLQFLFEYFSETQRNKGNFPGRFSGRQFSNSRSEMNVSTLELGDSALYLCASSSALGPSGELFFGEGSRLTVL.

The rearrangement links TRBV7-9 to TRBJ2-5; checking the TCRdb D call of TRBD2 is not possible without DNA. The CDR3 is made up of 16 amino acids. CDR1 and CDR2 (germline): SEHNR, FQNEAQ (reference sequence). CDR3 loop: CASSPLLAGGVETQYF.

V and J are TRBV6-2 or TRBV6-3 and TRBJ2-3; TCRdb gives TRBD2 as the D gene, but with no DNA this cannot be confirmed. Germline CDR1 and CDR2: MNHEY and SVGEGT. This CDR3 has 16 residues. The CDR3 here is CASSYRLAVPPDTQYF.

The chain couples TRBV29-1 to TRBJ2-5; TCRdb's D call of TRBD2 is untestable without DNA. Germline V lookup: CDR1 SQVTM, CDR2 ANQGSEA. The CDR3 contains 12 residues. The CDR3: CSVEAGAETQYF.

The chain is built from TRBV12-3 or TRBV12-4 and TRBJ1-4; without DNA, the TCRdb call of TRBD1 cannot be checked. This CDR3 is 15 amino acids long. The CDR3: CASSHRTGGGEKLFF.

The CDR3 here is CASSTLAGKADTQYF. The chain uses TRBV5-6 and TRBJ2-3; TCRdb calls TRBD2, which cannot be checked without DNA. Germline V gene sequence: CDR1 SGHDT, CDR2 YYEEEE. CDR3 size: 15 residues. Complete variable domain (other parts from reference TRBV5-6 and TRBJ2-3): DAGVTQSPTHLIKTRGQQVTLRCSPKSGHDTVSWYQQALGQGPQFIFQYYEEEERQRGNFPDRFSGHQFPNYSSELNVNALLLGDSALYLCASSTLAGKADTQYFGPGTRLTVL.

This chain connects TRBV12-3 or TRBV12-4 to TRBJ1-5; TCRdb proposes TRBD1, but this gene call is untestable without DNA. This CDR3 contains 15 residues. This CDR3 is CASGGGQYSNQPQHF.

This chain connects TRBV7-7 to TRBJ2-2; TCRdb reports TRBD2, a call that lacks DNA to check it against. Per germline, CDR1 SSHAT and CDR2 FNYEAQ (reference sequence). CDR3 size: 16 residues. CDR3 residues: CATTPTLAGGSGELFF.

The CDR3: CASSALGQVPTGELFF. The gene calls are TRBV9 and TRBJ2-2; checking the TCRdb D call of TRBD2 is not possible without DNA. The CDR3 is made up of 16 amino acids. The V gene's germline CDR1 is SGDLS and CDR2 YYNGEE.

V usage is TRBV7-2 and J usage is TRBJ2-1. Germline CDR1 and CDR2: SGHTA and FQGNSA. The CDR3 length is 11 residues. The CDR3 is CASSAMNEQFF.

V usage is TRBV5-4 and J usage is TRBJ2-2; without DNA, the TCRdb call of TRBD1 cannot be checked. The CDR3 runs to 16 residues. The germline gives CDR1 SGHNT, CDR2 YYREEE (reference sequence). This CDR3 is CASSLRRGMNTGELFF.

The chain combines TRBV25-1 with TRBJ2-1; TCRdb's D call of TRBD1 is untestable without DNA. This CDR3 region has 18 residues. Germline CDR1 reads MGHDK; CDR2 reads SYGVNS. CDR3 protein: CASSELGGGRSSYNEQFF.

V gene TRBV12-5 combines with J gene TRBJ2-1; TCRdb picks TRBD2, but there is no DNA to check that call. The germline CDR1 and CDR2 sequences are LGHNT and FRNRAP. This CDR3 comprises 15 residues. CDR3 loop: CASGLSSGGAAEQFF.

The chain is built from TRBV4-2 and TRBJ2-1; TCRdb gives TRBD2 as the D gene, but with no DNA this cannot be confirmed. Looked up from germline, CDR1 is LGHNA and CDR2 is YNFKEQ. The CDR3 is made up of 16 amino acids. The CDR3 spells CASSQDGTRGYNEQFF.

The chain uses TRBV20-1 and TRBJ2-3; TCRdb designates TRBD2, a call that cannot be tested without DNA. CDR3 length equals 12 residues. The V gene's germline CDR1 is DFQATT and CDR2 SNEGSKA (reference sequence). This chain's CDR3 is CSARDHSGTQYF.

J is TRBJ2-4 and V is TRBV18; no DNA is available, so the TRBD2 call from TCRdb remains unchecked. This CDR3 contains 16 residues. The germline CDR1 and CDR2 sequences are KGHSH and LQKENI. The CDR3 sequence is CASSPPATVPGDIQYF.

This chain uses TRBV6-5 with TRBJ2-1; the D gene TCRdb calls, TRBD1, cannot be checked with no DNA. Germline values: CDR1 MNHEY, CDR2 SVGAGI. This CDR3 has 15 residues. The CDR3 spells CASSYTGGTYNEQFF.

The chain is built from TRBV20-1 and TRBJ1-4; the TCRdb D gene call, TRBD1, has no DNA to confirm it. The CDR3 has 16 residues. Germline V gene data show CDR1 as DFQATT and CDR2 as SNEGSKA (reference sequence). CDR3 region: CSARVRGGVPNEKLFF.

The rearrangement links TRBV28 to TRBJ2-1; the TCRdb D gene call, TRBD1, has no DNA to confirm it. Germline V gives CDR1 MDHEN, CDR2 SYDVKM. The CDR3 runs to 15 residues. CDR3: CASSLMGRQGGEQFF.

CDR3 sequence reads: CSARDLVVGAAFF. The chain recombines TRBV20-1 with TRBJ1-1; the D gene TCRdb calls, TRBD1, cannot be checked with no DNA. The CDR3 spans 13 residues. Germline-derived CDR1 and CDR2 are DFQATT and SNEGSKA (reference sequence).